The present TCR beta chain was sequenced within a study of CD8 T cells in ankylosing spondylitis. Study-wide points: Within peripheral blood, clones linked to disease were CD8+ and relatively rare. Among TCR beta sequences, a motif of about 8 highly homologous variants appeared characteristic of ankylosing spondylitis blood.

This clonotype was seen ten or more times. Antigen: not known. One end of the junction fails to match germline, which may point to a read error. Germline CDR1 SSHAT, CDR2 FNYEAQ (reference sequence). The CDR3 spans 14 residues. TCRdb ran MiXCR on the 5' RACE reads and lists one entry per CDR3 protein. The sample records 130,000 or so distinct CDR3 sequences, about 6.4% being singletons. The TCR comes from a male donor with ankylosing spondylitis or in good health (not recorded which). Specimen: blood, either unsorted or a sorted T cell fraction (not recorded which). The chain recombines TRBV7-7 with TRBJ1-1; the D gene is possibly TRBD1 (5 bases). Here the CDR3 reads CASSPWGENTEAFF. The CDR3 DNA sequence: TGTGCTAGCAGCCCGTGGGGGGAGAACACTGAAGCTTTCTTT.